One T cell receptor beta chain is described in this entry. Its antigen is currently unknown. PCR employed 60 Vbeta and 13 Jbeta primers. This table comes from immunoSEQ multiplex PCR, and its TCRdb copy is limited to in-frame clones, with some not included. The sample carries 75,000 to 90,000 clones, about 73% recorded once. CDR1 and CDR2 (germline): MDHEN, SYDVKM. Trimming took 7 bases from V and 1 from J, leaving 28 bases between them. The CDR3 consists of 19 residues. This specimen comes from a study of cytomegalovirus exposure and HLA in healthy donors. Findings and caveats of the study: Earlier findings revealed that most TCR beta V segments proved productive either about 87% or about 30% of the time.

This clonotype was obtained from a man aged 40-49 years in good health and CMV-seronegative. This chain joins TRBV28 and TRBJ1-2; no clear D. The material sequenced was PBMCs. The CDR3 nucleotides read TGTGCCAGCAACCCCGGTCTAAGAGCGCCCCTAAATGATAACTATGGCTACACCTTC. This translates into CASNPGLRAPLNDNYGYTF.